What follows are 27 T cell receptor beta chains derived from one specimen sequenced in a study of beta chain features in type 1 diabetes. cDNA synthesis used the whole RNA isolate, giving expressed TCRB sequences. Some clones are missing from TCRdb's copy, which holds only in-frame ones; the method was immunoSEQ multiplex PCR. The table lists roughly 500,000 clones, roughly 10% of them singletons. The sample taken for sequencing was naive CD4+ T cells from blood. All receptors derive from a young woman in good health.

The chain recombines TRBV25-1 with TRBJ2-7, with TRBD1 identical over 10 bases. CDR3 size: 16 residues. Germline CDR1 MGHDK, CDR2 SYGVNS. The V segment lost 4 bases and the J segment 7 bases; nucleotides outside the gene matches: 13. This CDR3 reads CASSVPGQGCLWEQYV. CDR3 sequence (DNA): TGTGCCAGCAGTGTACCGGGACAGGGGTGCTTGTGGGAGCAGTACGTC.

This clone was seen more than once but under ten times. The CDR3 here is CSVLQGGFTEAFF. The DNA of the CDR3 is TGCAGCGTCTTGCAGGGGGGATTCACTGAAGCTTTCTTT. This rearrangement joins TRBV29-1 to TRBJ1-1; 7 bases fit TRBD1. This CDR3 is built from 13 residues. Germline V gene lookup returns CDR1 SQVTM and CDR2 ANQGSEA. Trimming cost V 6 bases and J 4 bases; bases outside gene matches: 8.

This clone showed up just a few times. The chain carries TRBV12-5 and TRBJ2-7, with D perhaps matching TRBD2 (6 bases). From germline, CDR1 is LGHNT and CDR2 FRNRAP. V lost 0 bases to trimming and J lost 6 bases, with 21 bases between them. The CDR3 has 17 amino acids. CDR3 bases: TGTGCTAGTGGTTTGGTACTCTCTAGCGTGCCGAGTTCCGAGCAGTACTTC. Translating it yields CASGLVLSSVPSSEQYF.

A few counts support this clone. The V call is TRBV5-1, the J call TRBJ2-7; tentatively, D is TRBD1 (6 bases). CDR3 length equals 14 residues. Germline loops: CDR1 SGHRS, CDR2 YFSETQ. V dropped 4 bases and J dropped 1 base, with 12 bases sitting between them. This CDR3 is CASSQMTGSYEQYF. Written as DNA, the CDR3 is TGCGCCAGCAGCCAGATGACAGGTTCCTACGAGCAGTACTTC.

This clone was detected a few times. The chain combines TRBV27 with TRBJ1-5; D is unclear. Between the trimmed V and J ends, which lost 5 bases and 0 bases, there was a span of 11 bases. There are 15 residues in the CDR3. The V gene's germline CDR1 is MNHEY and CDR2 SMNVEV (reference sequence). CDR3 amino acids: CASSLKGYSNQPQHF. The CDR3 DNA sequence: TGTGCCAGCAGTCTTAAGGGTTATAGCAATCAGCCCCAGCATTTT.

The rearrangement uses TRBV18 and TRBJ1-4; TRBD1 might be the D (5 bases). Per germline, CDR1 KGHSH and CDR2 LQKENI. Deletions cut 5 bases from V and 0 bases from J, with 7 bases between. The CDR3 runs 14 residues. This CDR3 reads CASSTTATNEKLFF. CDR3 nucleotide sequence: TGTGCCAGCTCAACGACAGCAACTAATGAAAAACTGTTTTTT.

This clone was seen a few times. This chain uses TRBV7-9 with TRBJ2-7, with D perhaps matching TRBD1 (6 bases). From germline, CDR1 is SEHNR and CDR2 FQNEAQ (reference sequence). The CDR3 extends over 12 amino acids. The V gene lost 5 bases and the J gene lost 6 bases, with 11 bases spanning the gap. The CDR3 loop is CASSPTGSEQYV. In DNA form, the CDR3 reads TGTGCCAGCAGCCCTACAGGGAGCGAGCAGTACGTC.

This clone was seen a few times. The chain uses TRBV21-1 and TRBJ2-3. TRBV21-1 is described as a pseudogene. There are 15 residues in the CDR3. DNA of the CDR3: TGTGCCAGCAGCAAAGGAGATGGGTGCACAGATACGCAGTATTTT. It translates to CASSKGDGCTDTQYF.

The V gene is TRBV6-4, the J gene TRBJ2-1; TRBD2 matches at 11 bases. Germline V gene data show CDR1 as MRHNA and CDR2 as SNTAGT. Losses at the gene ends were 6 bases for V and 8 bases for J; bases not matched to a gene: 9. This CDR3 has 15 amino acids. CDR3 nucleotides: TGTGCCAGCAGACCTCTAGCGGGAGGCATGTATGAGCAGTTCTTC. Protein sequence: CASRPLAGGMYEQFF.

This clone occurred a few times. Additional DNA sequences in this sample encode the identical CDR3. V and J are TRBV9 and TRBJ2-1; 11 bases agree with TRBD2. From germline, CDR1 is SGDLS and CDR2 YYNGEE. This CDR3 is built from 15 residues. With 0 bases clipped from V and 4 bases from J, the junction kept 0 bases outside the gene matches. The DNA of the CDR3 is TGTGCCAGCAGCGTAGGACTAGCGGGGTACAATGAGCAGTTCTTC. Its protein is CASSVGLAGYNEQFF.

This clone occurred a few times. This chain uses TRBV5-6 with TRBJ2-1, with D unclear. V was shortened by 0 bases and J by 0 bases, with 7 bases between the two germline ends. The V gene's germline CDR1 is SGHDT and CDR2 YYEEEE. CDR3 length equals 15 residues. CDR3 bases: TGTGCCAGCAGCTTGGGCTACCCCTCCTACAATGAGCAGTTCTTC. The encoded protein is CASSLGYPSYNEQFF.

This clone was observed a few times. V usage is TRBV2 and J usage is TRBJ1-4; no reliable D call. This CDR3 is 14 amino acids long. Trimming removed 7 bases from V and 3 bases from J, with 12 bases in between. CDR1 is SNHLY and CDR2 is FYNNEI in the germline V gene. The CDR3 nucleotides read TGTGCCAGCACCCAACTTGGGGCTAATGAAAAACTGTTTTTT. It specifies CASTQLGANEKLFF.

This chain connects TRBV10-3 to TRBJ1-2; 7 bases match TRBD1. The V segment lost 1 base and the J segment 5 bases; nucleotides outside the gene matches: 10. CDR1 is ENHRY, CDR2 SYGVKD, per germline. The CDR3 is 16 residues long. For the CDR3, the DNA is TGTGCCATCAGTGAGTGGACCGGGACAGAGAATTATGGCTACACCTTC. This gives the protein CAISEWTGTENYGYTF.

This clone showed up just a few times. This chain's CDR3 is CASRTSATPYEQYF. The CDR3 coding sequence is TGTGCCAGCAGGACTAGCGCGACGCCCTACGAGCAGTACTTC. The J gene is TRBJ2-7, the V gene TRBV6-5, with 8 bases lining up with TRBD2. This CDR3 is 14 amino acids long. Trimming took 6 bases from V and 2 from J; bases not matched to a gene: 6. The germline gives CDR1 MNHEY, CDR2 SVGAGI.

The table lists this clone with a few counts. The V gene is TRBV14, the J gene TRBJ1-1; TRBD1 aligns across 10 bases. Germline CDR1 SGHDN, CDR2 FVKESK. Trimming cost V 4 bases and J 4 bases; bases outside gene matches: 9. CDR3 length equals 16 residues. As DNA, the CDR3 is TGTGCCAGCAGCCGAATCACCGGGACAGGGGCCACTGAAGCTTTCTTT. Protein: CASSRITGTGATEAFF.

This clone was detected a few times. The V gene is TRBV4-1, the J gene TRBJ2-2; D is uncertain. CDR1 is MGHRA and CDR2 is YSYEKL in the germline V gene. This CDR3 spans 16 amino acids. Trimming removed 2 bases at V and 1 base at J, with 11 bases between. CDR3 sequence (DNA): TGCGCCAGCAGCCAAAAGTTGGCAGGGAACACCGGGGAGCTGTTTTTT. It encodes CASSQKLAGNTGELFF.

This clone was picked up a small number of times. The V call is TRBV7-2, the J call TRBJ2-7, with 7 bases that match TRBD1. Per the germline V gene, CDR1 is SGHTA and CDR2 is FQGNSA. The CDR3 loop spans 15 amino acids. With V trimmed by 0 bases and J by 4 bases, 6 bases remained unmatched. CDR3 residues: CASSLAWDSPYEQYF. The CDR3 nucleotides read TGTGCCAGCAGCTTAGCTTGGGACAGCCCATACGAGCAGTACTTC. The full variable domain, with the rest looked up from reference TRBV7-2 and TRBJ2-7, is GAGVSQSPSNKVTEKGKDVELRCDPISGHTALYWYRQSLGQGLEFLIYFQGNSAPDKSGLPSDRFSAERTGGSVSTLTIQRTQQEDSAVYLCASSLAWDSPYEQYFGPGTRLTVT.

This clone was seen a handful of times. V is TRBV13 and J is TRBJ2-1, with TRBD1 identical over 7 bases. The CDR3 has 17 amino acids. V shed 5 bases and J 5 bases; nucleotides not matched to a gene: 15. Germline loops: CDR1 PRHDT, CDR2 FYEKMQ (reference sequence). In nucleotides, the CDR3 is TGTGCCAGCAGCCCGAGACAGGGTTGGGAATTAAACAATGAGCAGTTCTTC. Translated: CASSPRQGWELNNEQFF.

The chain links TRBV4-1 to TRBJ1-2, with D possibly TRBD1 on 5 matching bases. The CDR3 has 14 residues. The germline V and J ends were trimmed by 6 bases and 0 bases, with 11 bases remaining between them. CDR1 is MGHRA and CDR2 is YSYEKL in the germline V gene. CDR3 sequence: CASRQQGANYGYTF. CDR3 in DNA: TGCGCCAGCAGGCAGCAGGGAGCTAACTATGGCTACACCTTC.

In its sample, this clone was seen a few times. CDR3 sequence (DNA): TGTGCCAGCAGCCCGGGACTAGCCCGAAACAATGAGCAGTTCTTC. Translated: CASSPGLARNNEQFF. This rearrangement joins TRBV13 to TRBJ2-1; 9 positions agree with TRBD2. The CDR3 loop spans 15 amino acids. Germline lookup yields CDR1 PRHDT and CDR2 FYEKMQ (reference sequence). The V and J ends lost 5 bases and 5 bases, in that order; junction bases with no gene match: 7.

A few counts support this clone. The rearrangement joins TRBV7-3 to TRBJ1-6; tentatively, D is TRBD1 (6 bases). This CDR3 is built from 13 residues. The germline gives CDR1 SGHTA, CDR2 FQGTGA. V was clipped by 6 bases and J by 7 bases, with 10 bases between them. The CDR3 DNA reads as TGTGCCAGCAGTCAGGGGAAGAATTCACCCCTCCACTTT. This sequence encodes CASSQGKNSPLHF. Full variable domain (rest looked up from reference TRBV7-3 and TRBJ1-6): GAGVSQTPSNKVTEKGKYVELRCDPISGHTALYWYRQSLGQGPEFLIYFQGTGAADDSGLPNDRFFAVRPEGSVSTLKIQRTERGDSAVYLCASSQGKNSPLHFGNGTRLTVT.

Note on this clone: Distinct nucleotide sequences in the sample also encode this CDR3. The rearrangement joins TRBV18 to TRBJ1-1; D is uncertain. CDR1 KGHSH and CDR2 LQKENI come from the germline V gene. The germline V and J ends were trimmed by 3 bases and 1 base, with 9 bases remaining between them. The CDR3 spans 14 residues. This CDR3 reads CASSPPPGNTEAFF. DNA of the CDR3: TGTGCCAGCTCACCTCCGCCCGGGAACACTGAAGCTTTCTTT.

In its sample, this clone was seen many times. The chain combines TRBV29-1 with TRBJ2-4; 10 nucleotides agree with TRBD2. In germline, CDR1 is SQVTM, CDR2 ANQGSEA. Trimming cost V 6 bases and J 7 bases; bases outside gene matches: 6. This CDR3 contains 13 residues. CDR3 coding DNA: TGCAGCGTGAAGCGGGAGGGCAGGAACATTCAGTACTTC. This codes for CSVKREGRNIQYF.

The chain recombines TRBV25-1 with TRBJ1-3, with D possibly TRBD1 on 5 matching bases. Trimming pared 4 bases from V and 0 bases from J, leaving 16 bases between. The CDR3 has 17 residues. Germline-derived CDR1 and CDR2 are MGHDK and SYGVNS. In DNA, the CDR3 is TGTGCCAGCAGTGCGCCAGCAGGGTACCCCTCTGGAAACACCATATATTTT. This translates into CASSAPAGYPSGNTIYF. Drawing the rest from reference TRBV25-1 and TRBJ1-3, the complete variable domain is EADIYQTPRYLVIGTGKKITLECSQTMGHDKMYWYQQDPGMELHLIHYSYGVNSTEKGDLSSESTVSRIRTEHFPLTLESARPSHTSQYLCASSAPAGYPSGNTIYFGEGSWLTVV.

This sequence joins TRBV5-1 and TRBJ2-1, with D tentatively TRBD2 (6 bases). This CDR3 comprises 15 residues. Trimming removed 0 bases at V and 4 bases at J, with 11 bases between. CDR1 SGHRS and CDR2 YFSETQ come from the germline V gene. Here the CDR3 reads CASSLGGRGYNEQFF. The CDR3 nucleotides are TGCGCCAGCAGCTTGGGAGGGCGGGGATACAATGAGCAGTTCTTC. Full variable domain (rest looked up from reference TRBV5-1 and TRBJ2-1): KAGVTQTPRYLIKTRGQQVTLSCSPISGHRSVSWYQQTPGQGLQFLFEYFSETQRNKGNFPGRFSGRQFSNSRSEMNVSTLELGDSALYLCASSLGGRGYNEQFFGPGTRLTVL.

This clone was counted a few times. CDR3 sequence (DNA): TGTGCCAGCAGTCCACTAGCGGGAGGTCTATTGGATGAGCAGTTCTTC. Its translation is CASSPLAGGLLDEQFF. This chain joins TRBV28 and TRBJ2-1; TRBD2 matches at 12 bases. Germline CDR1 and CDR2: MDHEN and SYDVKM. Trimming cost V 5 bases and J 8 bases; bases outside gene matches: 10. This CDR3 region has 16 residues.

J is TRBJ2-1 and V is TRBV7-2, with D perhaps matching TRBD1 (5 bases). The CDR3 is 15 amino acids. Between the trimmed V and J ends, which lost 1 base and 2 bases, there was a span of 9 bases. Germline assignment: CDR1 SGHTA and CDR2 FQGNSA. The CDR3 sequence: CASSLDLGPYNEQFF. The DNA of the CDR3 is TGTGCCAGCAGCTTAGATCTGGGGCCCTACAATGAGCAGTTCTTC.